This T cell receptor (beta chain) emerged from a study of T cells in Graves' hyperthyroidism and ophthalmopathy. Background on the study: Peripheral blood was acquired at first diagnosis, ahead of any therapy whatsoever. Study-level points and caveats: A model built on 13 V-J features separated ophthalmopathy from stable hyperthyroidism.

It was RNA transcripts that yielded the amplified TCR beta CDR3 regions. Researchers ran a first-round RT-PCR on the TCR CDR3 using the HTBI primer set. TCRdb reprocessed the multiplex PCR reads via MiXCR and lists one record per CDR3 protein. The sample yields some 360,000 distinct CDR3 sequences, 14% seen once. The CDR3 loop spans 16 amino acids. V dropped 6 bases and J dropped 4; count of bases not matched to a gene: 12. Germline assignment: CDR1 DFQATT and CDR2 SNEGSKA (reference sequence). Only a few counts were recorded for this clonotype. What it binds is unknown. The clonotype originates from a woman aged 55 to 70 with Graves' hyperthyroidism. Sequenced input: blood. The J gene is TRBJ1-3, the V gene TRBV20-1; 10 bases align to TRBD1. The CDR3 reads CSAASGTGANGNTIYF. The CDR3 nucleotides are TGCAGTGCAGCCTCCGGGACAGGGGCTAACGGAAACACCATATATTTT.